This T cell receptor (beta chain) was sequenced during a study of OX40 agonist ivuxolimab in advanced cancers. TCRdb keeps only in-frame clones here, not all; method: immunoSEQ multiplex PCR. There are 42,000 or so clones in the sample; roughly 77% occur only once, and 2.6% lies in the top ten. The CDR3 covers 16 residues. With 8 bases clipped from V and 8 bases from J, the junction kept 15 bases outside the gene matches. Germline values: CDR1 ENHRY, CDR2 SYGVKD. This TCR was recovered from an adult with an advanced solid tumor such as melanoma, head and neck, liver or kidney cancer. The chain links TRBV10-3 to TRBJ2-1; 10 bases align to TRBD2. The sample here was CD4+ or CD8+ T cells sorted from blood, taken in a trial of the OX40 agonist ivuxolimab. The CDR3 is CAIGGRSSGSFDEQFF. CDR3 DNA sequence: TGTGCCATCGGGGGCAGGTCTAGCGGGAGTTTCGATGAGCAGTTCTTC.